These 21 T cell receptor beta chains originate from one sample sequenced in a study of blood T cell repertoires in COVID-19. Data came from immunoSEQ multiplex PCR; TCRdb stores just in-frame clones and leaves some out. The sample carries 250,000 to 350,000 clones, less than 85% recorded once. Sequencing used peripheral blood. The source is a human donor with COVID-19, enrolled during active disease. The donor label of this sample is uncertain.

In this sample, this clone turned up once. The chain recombines TRBV28 with TRBJ2-1; a weak D match, TRBD1 (5 bases). The CDR3 spans 16 residues. CDR1 MDHEN and CDR2 SYDVKM come from the germline V gene. V was shortened by 5 bases and J by 0 bases, with 14 bases between the two germline ends. DNA for the CDR3: TGTGCCAGCAGTAAATGGACAAGCCCCTCCTACAATGAGCAGTTCTTC. Protein sequence: CASSKWTSPSYNEQFF.

The rearrangement links TRBV6-5 to TRBJ2-7; 7 bases map to TRBD1. Germline trimming cut 8 bases from V and 6 bases from J; bases unmatched to any gene: 4. The CDR3 is 11 amino acids. Germline CDR1 is MNHEY and CDR2 is SVGAGI. Here the CDR3 DNA reads TGTGCCAGCGACAGGGATGGCGAGCAGTACTTC. Encoded protein: CASDRDGEQYF.

The chain's CDR3 is CASSQGLAGSTDTQYF. The CDR3 DNA sequence: TGTGCCAGCAGCCAGGGACTAGCGGGAAGCACAGATACGCAGTATTTT. The genes are TRBV7-3 and TRBJ2-3; 13 bases fit TRBD2. Losses at the gene ends were 5 bases for V and 0 bases for J; bases not matched to a gene: 2. The germline CDR1 and CDR2 sequences are SGHTA and FQGTGA. CDR3 size: 16 residues.

The V gene is TRBV6-1, the J gene TRBJ2-1, with TRBD2 matching 9 bases. The V segment lost 3 bases and the J segment 4 bases; nucleotides outside the gene matches: 1. Germline assignment: CDR1 MNHNS and CDR2 SASEGT. The CDR3 is 14 amino acids. The CDR3 region is CASSEREGYNEQFF. CDR3 nucleotide sequence: TGTGCCAGCAGTGAGCGGGAGGGTTACAATGAGCAGTTCTTC.

The V call is TRBV19, the J call TRBJ2-1; 10 bases match TRBD2. This CDR3 has 14 residues. Per germline, CDR1 LNHDA and CDR2 SQIVND (reference sequence). V trimming: 3 bases; J trimming: 9 bases; junction bases outside the gene matches: 5. CDR3 loop: CASSIASGGPEQFF. DNA of the CDR3: TGTGCCAGTAGTATCGCTAGCGGGGGTCCTGAGCAGTTCTTC.

This chain links TRBV7-9 with TRBJ1-1; no reliable D call. The V gene's germline CDR1 is SEHNR and CDR2 FQNEAQ (reference sequence). The length of the CDR3 is 16 residues. V lost 1 base and J lost 1, with 13 bases in between. The CDR3 here is CASSLGGGPGNTEAFF. CDR3 DNA sequence: TGTGCCAGCAGCTTAGGAGGCGGCCCGGGGAACACTGAAGCTTTCTTT. The entire variable domain, with the rest obtained from reference TRBV7-9 and TRBJ1-1, is as follows: DTGVSQNPRHKITKRGQNVTFRCDPISEHNRLYWYRQTLGQGPEFLTYFQNEAQLEKSRLLSDRFSAERPKGSFSTLEIQRTEQGDSAMYLCASSLGGGPGNTEAFFGQGTRLTVV.

The rearrangement links TRBV20-1 to TRBJ2-1; maybe TRBD1 (5 bases). Germline V gene data show CDR1 as DFQATT and CDR2 as SNEGSKA (reference sequence). V shed 3 bases and J shed 10 bases, with 7 bases lying between them. CDR3 length equals 10 residues. In DNA, the CDR3 is TGCAGTGCTAGGGGGCGAGAGCAGTTCTTC. This encodes CSARGREQFF.

The chain has TRBV5-6 and TRBJ1-3, with D perhaps TRBD1 (5 bases). Looked up from germline, CDR1 is SGHDT and CDR2 is YYEEEE. V shed 2 bases and J shed 0 bases, with 6 bases lying between them. The CDR3 is made up of 14 amino acids. CDR3 amino acids: CASSLQASGNTIYF. The CDR3 DNA is TGTGCCAGCAGCTTACAGGCCTCTGGAAACACCATATATTTT. Full variable domain (remainder filled in from reference TRBV5-6 and TRBJ1-3): DAGVTQSPTHLIKTRGQQVTLRCSPKSGHDTVSWYQQALGQGPQFIFQYYEEEERQRGNFPDRFSGHQFPNYSSELNVNALLLGDSALYLCASSLQASGNTIYFGEGSWLTVV.

J is TRBJ2-7 and V is TRBV19, with 10 bases that match TRBD1. The CDR3 totals 13 residues. CDR1 LNHDA and CDR2 SQIVND come from the germline V gene (reference sequence). Trimming removed 8 bases from V and 6 bases from J; junction bases left unmatched: 7. CDR3 protein: CASSTGGETEQYF. The CDR3 region has the DNA TGTGCCAGTTCGACAGGGGGCGAGACCGAGCAGTACTTC.

The V call is TRBV4-2, the J call TRBJ1-5; D gene ambiguous. From germline, CDR1 is LGHNA and CDR2 YNFKEQ. Trimming pared 0 bases from V and 1 base from J, leaving 16 bases between. This CDR3 contains 18 residues. The DNA of the CDR3 is TGTGCCAGCAGCCAAGATCTGCGTGGGCTTGGGAGCAATCAGCCCCAGCATTTT. This sequence encodes CASSQDLRGLGSNQPQHF.

The chain links TRBV12-5 to TRBJ1-2, with 7 nucleotides matching TRBD1. V dropped 4 bases and J dropped 4; count of bases not matched to a gene: 6. The CDR3 is 14 amino acids. Germline lookup yields CDR1 LGHNT and CDR2 FRNRAP. CDR3 sequence (DNA): TGTGCTAGTGGTTCCACAGGACAGGCCTATGGCTACACCTTC. The encoded protein is CASGSTGQAYGYTF.

The chain employs TRBV9 and TRBJ2-7, with 10 bases fitting TRBD1. There are 14 residues in the CDR3. The J segment lost 2 bases and the V segment lost 2 bases, leaving 1 base of the junction unmatched. Germline CDR1 SGDLS, CDR2 YYNGEE. The CDR3 sequence is CASSVGQGAYEQYF. CDR3 nucleotide sequence: TGTGCCAGCAGCGTTGGACAGGGGGCCTACGAGCAGTACTTC.

In DNA form, the CDR3 reads TGTGCCAGCAACGCAGGTGGAAGTCAGCCCCAGCATTTT. Amino acids: CASNAGGSQPQHF. V is TRBV6-6 and J is TRBJ1-5; D not certain. Deletions cut 7 bases from V and 6 bases from J, with 13 bases between. CDR3 length: 13 residues. Germline V lookup: CDR1 MNHNY, CDR2 SVGAGI (reference sequence).

J is TRBJ1-3 and V is TRBV7-9; no definite D call. V was cut by 1 base and J by 0 bases, with 10 bases left in between. Per the germline V gene, CDR1 is SEHNR and CDR2 is FQNEAQ (reference sequence). CDR3 size: 16 residues. In DNA, the CDR3 is TGTGCCAGCAGCTTAGGCGGCACAACCTCTGGAAACACCATATATTTT. Translated: CASSLGGTTSGNTIYF.

This rearrangement joins TRBV7-9 to TRBJ2-7; no reliable D call. Trimming removed 1 base from V and 3 bases from J, with 10 bases in between. The CDR3 runs 14 residues. Germline V gene lookup returns CDR1 SEHNR and CDR2 FQNEAQ (reference sequence). The CDR3 protein is CASSLVERNYEQYF. DNA for the CDR3: TGTGCCAGCAGCTTAGTTGAGAGGAACTACGAGCAGTACTTC.

The rearrangement joins TRBV5-1 to TRBJ2-1; 11 bases fit TRBD2. The CDR3 runs 15 residues. The junction had 2 bases not matched to a gene; V was cut back by 2 bases and J by 4 bases. Germline loops: CDR1 SGHRS, CDR2 YFSETQ. The CDR3: CASSLTSGSYNEQFF. The CDR3 DNA reads TGCGCCAGCAGCTTAACTAGCGGGAGTTACAATGAGCAGTTCTTC.

The chain uses TRBV5-1 and TRBJ2-1, with 7 bases matching TRBD2. CDR3 length equals 16 residues. The ends lost 0 bases at V and 1 base at J; junction bases unmatched: 4. Germline V gene sequence: CDR1 SGHRS, CDR2 YFSETQ. In nucleotides, the CDR3 is TGCGCCAGCAGCTTGGTTCTAGCGGATTCCTACAATGAGCAGTTCTTC. This codes for CASSLVLADSYNEQFF.

This sequence joins TRBV7-2 and TRBJ2-7, with D possibly TRBD2 on 5 matching bases. Trimming pared 5 bases from V and 2 bases from J, leaving 19 bases between. This CDR3 has 16 amino acids. CDR1 and CDR2 from the germline V gene are SGHTA and FQGNSA. CDR3 in DNA: TGTGCCAGCAGCCCAGAGGCGCGGGTCCGACCCTACGAGCAGTACTTC. Translating gives CASSPEARVRPYEQYF.

The chain uses TRBV5-4 and TRBJ1-6, with TRBD1 identical over 7 bases. V lost 3 bases to trimming and J lost 10 bases; unmatched junction nucleotides: 7. The CDR3 consists of 14 residues. Germline V gene sequence: CDR1 SGHNT, CDR2 YYREEE (reference sequence). CDR3 coding DNA: TGTGCCAGCAGCTCGTACAGGGGCGGATCACCCCTCCACTTT. It codes for CASSSYRGGSPLHF.

The rearrangement links TRBV7-9 to TRBJ2-1; 7 positions match TRBD1. Germline V gene sequence: CDR1 SEHNR, CDR2 FQNEAQ (reference sequence). The CDR3 sequence is 17 residues long. V dropped 5 bases and J dropped 1; count of bases not matched to a gene: 11. For the CDR3, the DNA is TGTGCCAGCAGCCCGCGGACAGGACTGTCGTCCTACAATGAGCAGTTCTTC. The encoded protein is CASSPRTGLSSYNEQFF.

The rearrangement joins TRBV9 to TRBJ1-3; 7 bases match TRBD1. The CDR3 has 15 residues. Losses at the gene ends were 2 bases for V and 5 bases for J; bases not matched to a gene: 7. The germline V gene encodes CDR1 SGDLS and CDR2 YYNGEE. In DNA, the CDR3 is TGTGCCAGCAGCGTTTCAGACAGGGAACGAAACACCATATATTTT. It codes for CASSVSDRERNTIYF.